This T cell receptor (beta chain) was sequenced in a study of post-analysis software for immune sequencing data. cDNA libraries of TCR beta carried unique molecular identifiers. Each CDR3 protein is one row after TCRdb ran MiXCR on the PCR reads. The sample contains over 300,000 distinct CDR3 sequences, 30% to 45% of which appear only once. The sample holds many counts of this clonotype. Sample: blood. This clonotype originated in a girl aged 10-17 years with multiple sclerosis.

The CDR3 spells CAISEEGNTEAFF. In nucleotides, the CDR3 is TGTGCCATCAGTGAGGAGGGCAACACTGAAGCTTTCTTT. This sequence joins TRBV10-3 and TRBJ1-1; D gene unclear. The CDR3 is made up of 13 amino acids. CDR1 is ENHRY, CDR2 SYGVKD, per germline. Trimming stripped 2 bases from V and 2 bases from J, with 6 bases between.